The sequence of this TCR beta chain was determined in a study of blood T cells in healthy people across ages. A second roughly 7 to 11 cycle PCR used barcoded and J-beta primers. One entry per CDR3 protein, called by TCRdb with MiXCR from the 5' RACE reads. The table records approximately 1.5 million distinct CDR3 sequences, 42% of them present only once. Trimming removed 6 bases at V and 0 bases at J, with 17 bases between. Germline CDR1 is MNHEY and CDR2 is SVGAGI. This CDR3 region has 16 residues. A word on this clonotype: Its target is not known.

Study results and caveats: With age, beta diversity per million T cells declined roughly linearly, significantly by 30 to 50.

This chain connects TRBV6-5 to TRBJ1-1, with D perhaps TRBD1 (6 bases). The TCR sequence derives from a woman younger than 30 in good health. The specimen sequenced was blood. The CDR3 sequence is CASRRTGFLLNTEAFF. The CDR3, as DNA: TGTGCCAGCAGACGTACAGGGTTCCTCCTGAACACTGAAGCTTTCTTT.